The rows below give T cell receptor beta chains drawn from one sample of a study of PD-1 blockade in classical Hodgkin lymphoma. Using immunoSEQ multiplex PCR, the repertoire was profiled, and TCRdb retains in-frame clones only, with some absent. The table records fewer than 25,000 clones, approximately 69% of them present only once. The material was peripheral blood mononuclear cells (PBMCs), obtained at baseline. These receptors came from a human donor with classical Hodgkin lymphoma. The CDR3 runs from the conserved cysteine through the conserved F or W. Each record gives: V gene, J gene, clone size, D gene, CDR3 protein, CDR3 DNA. D genes are given only for firm matches. Some rows have no size entry. The others give once, few or many, or a class for an expanded clone.

TRBV19	TRBJ2-7	few	-	CASSIGTAYEQYF	TGTGCCAGTAGTATAGGAACAGCCTACGAGCAGTACTTC
TRBV6-1	TRBJ1-1	-	-	CASNPGGGGETEAFF	TGTGCCAGCAACCCTGGGGGAGGGGGGGAGACTGAAGCTTTCTTT
TRBV20-1	TRBJ1-4	-	-	CSALGREKLFF	TGCAGTGCATTAGGACGGGAAAAACTGTTTTTT
TRBV4-3	TRBJ1-1	-	TRBD1	CASSQDGVGQRAFF	TGCGCCAGCAGCCAAGATGGTGTGGGACAGAGGGCTTTCTTT
TRBV10-3	TRBJ1-6	-	TRBD1	CAINETGGNSPLHF	TGTGCCATCAATGAGACAGGGGGAAATTCACCCCTCCACTTT
TRBV27	TRBJ2-5	-	-	CASSSRWNQETQYF	TGTGCCAGCAGTTCGCGTTGGAATCAAGAGACCCAGTACTTC
TRBV6-5	TRBJ2-7	once	-	CASSYAGQTYEQYF	TGTGCCAGCAGTTACGCGGGACAAACCTACGAGCAGTACTTC
TRBV6-5	TRBJ1-1	-	-	CASSYRPGPMNTEAFF	TGTGCCAGCAGTTACCGACCGGGCCCAATGAACACTGAAGCTTTCTTT
TRBV11-1	TRBJ2-1	-	-	CASSFGRAAVNEQFF	TGTGCCAGCAGCTTCGGACGAGCCGCAGTCAATGAGCAGTTCTTC
TRBV5-4	TRBJ2-7	-	TRBD2	CASSSHRAGGLSSYEQYF	TGTGCCAGCAGCTCCCATCGAGCGGGGGGCCTTAGCTCCTACGAGCAGTACTTC
TRBV7-6	TRBJ2-1	-	TRBD1	CASSPRGQNEQFF	TGTGCCAGCAGCCCCAGGGGACAGAATGAGCAGTTCTTC
TRBV7-3	TRBJ2-1	-	-	CASSPVWGSYNEQFF	TGTGCCAGCAGCCCCGTGTGGGGGAGCTACAATGAGCAGTTCTTC
TRBV15	TRBJ2-3	once	-	CATSSLSDTQYF	TGTGCCACCAGCAGCCTTTCAGATACGCAGTATTTT
TRBV14	TRBJ2-1	-	TRBD2	CASSYGTSGLLF	TGTGCCAGCAGCTATGGGACTAGCGGGTTACTCTTC
TRBV6-4	TRBJ2-2	-	-	CASSAGNTGELFF	TGTGCCAGCAGTGCCGGCAACACCGGGGAGCTGTTTTTT
TRBV7-2	TRBJ1-1	-	TRBD1	CASSLQGGNTEAFF	TGTGCCAGCAGCCTTCAGGGGGGGAACACTGAAGCTTTCTTT
TRBV19	TRBJ2-1	-	TRBD2	CASSQTSGGQFF	TGTGCCAGTAGTCAGACTAGCGGAGGCCAGTTCTTC
TRBV5-1	TRBJ1-1	-	-	CASSPVGANTEAFF	TGCGCCAGCAGCCCCGTAGGGGCGAACACTGAAGCTTTCTTT
TRBV7-9	TRBJ1-2	-	TRBD1	CASSLAGGGGYTF	TGTGCCAGCAGCTTAGCAGGGGGCGGTGGCTACACCTTC
TRBV7-2	TRBJ1-2	few	TRBD1	CASSLVTGVHGYTF	TGTGCCAGCAGCTTGGTAACAGGGGTTCATGGCTACACCTTC
TRBV7-9	TRBJ2-7	-	TRBD1	CASSWDRGEQYF	TGTGCCAGCAGCTGGGACAGGGGCGAGCAGTACTTC
TRBV19	TRBJ2-5	few	TRBD2	CASSLGGYQETQYF	TGTGCCAGTAGCCTGGGGGGGTACCAAGAGACCCAGTACTTC
TRBV7-2	TRBJ1-1	-	-	CASSSMGAPSTEAFF	TGTGCCAGCAGCTCCATGGGGGCCCCGAGCACTGAAGCTTTCTTT
TRBV18	TRBJ1-2	few	-	CASSPLRRYTF	TGTGCCAGCTCACCGCTCCGACGCTACACCTTC
TRBV2	TRBJ1-2	once	-	CASSERGQTYGYTF	TGTGCCAGCAGTGAAAGGGGACAAACCTATGGCTACACCTTC
TRBV2	TRBJ2-5	-	-	CASSDRIQETQYF	TGTGCCAGCAGTGACCGGATCCAAGAGACCCAGTACTTC
TRBV25-1	TRBJ1-4	-	TRBD1	CASSEYRDRDEKLFF	TGTGCCAGCAGTGAGTATCGGGACAGGGACGAAAAACTGTTTTTT
TRBV2	TRBJ2-3	-	-	CASSRVAVDTQYF	TGTGCCAGCAGTCGTGTCGCTGTCGATACGCAGTATTTT
TRBV6-5	TRBJ1-4	-	-	CASRGGQKQEKLFF	TGTGCCAGCAGGGGTGGGCAAAAGCAGGAAAAACTGTTTTTT
TRBV19	TRBJ1-5	-	TRBD1	CASSSGQGGKPQHF	TGTGCCAGTAGTAGCGGACAGGGCGGAAAGCCCCAGCATTTT
TRBV9	TRBJ2-2	-	TRBD2	CASSDQEGLAGDTGELFF	TGTGCCAGCAGCGACCAGGAGGGGTTAGCGGGAGACACCGGGGAGCTGTTTTTT
TRBV7-2	TRBJ2-5	-	-	CASSLSRQETQYF	TGTGCCAGCAGCTTAAGTCGGCAAGAGACCCAGTACTTC
TRBV28	TRBJ1-1	-	TRBD1	CASSTGGNTEAFF	TGTGCCAGCAGTACAGGGGGGAACACTGAAGCTTTCTTT
TRBV7-9	TRBJ2-7	-	-	CASSLALVASEQYF	TGTGCCAGCAGCTTAGCGCTGGTAGCAAGCGAGCAGTACTTC
TRBV11-2	TRBJ2-2	once	TRBD2	CASTNPGGSSPAGELFF	TGTGCCAGCACCAATCCTGGCGGGAGTTCTCCGGCCGGGGAGCTGTTTTTT
TRBV4-1	TRBJ2-3	-	-	CASSHPRGGDLSTDTQYF	TGCGCCAGCAGCCACCCCCGAGGGGGGGACTTAAGCACAGATACGCAGTATTTT
TRBV4-3	TRBJ2-7	-	-	CASSQRPGLRHYEQYF	TGCGCCAGCAGCCAGCGCCCGGGACTTCGACACTACGAGCAGTACTTC
TRBV7-9	TRBJ1-5	few	-	CASSLGPNQPQHF	TGTGCCAGCAGCTTAGGCCCCAATCAGCCCCAGCATTTT
TRBV19	TRBJ2-7	-	TRBD1	CASSIDRESAEQYF	TGTGCCAGTAGTATTGACAGGGAGTCTGCAGAGCAGTACTTC
TRBV30	TRBJ2-2	once	TRBD1	CAWSRGGTGPPNTGELFF	TGTGCCTGGAGTAGGGGGGGGACAGGGCCTCCGAACACCGGGGAGCTGTTTTTT
TRBV7-2	TRBJ2-1	-	TRBD2	CASSLDGTNSYNEQFF	TGTGCCAGCAGCTTAGACGGGACTAACTCCTACAATGAGCAGTTCTTC
TRBV4-2	TRBJ2-1	-	TRBD2	CASSQGTSGGNEQFF	TGTGCCAGCAGCCAAGGGACTAGCGGGGGTAATGAGCAGTTCTTC
TRBV12-5	TRBJ2-7	-	-	CASGQRVQEQYF	TGTGCTAGTGGCCAACGCGTCCAGGAGCAGTACTTC
TRBV27	TRBJ1-1	-	-	CASSLSRYTEAFF	TGTGCCAGCAGTTTATCCAGATACACTGAAGCTTTCTTT
TRBV5-1	TRBJ2-7	-	-	CASRLDYEQYF	TGCGCCAGCCGCCTAGACTACGAGCAGTACTTC
TRBV6-1	TRBJ1-5	-	-	CASSEEDSGQPQHF	TGTGCCAGCAGTGAGGAAGATTCAGGTCAGCCCCAGCATTTT
TRBV29-1	TRBJ1-5	-	-	CSVATGSGNQPQHF	TGCAGCGTTGCTACGGGATCGGGCAATCAGCCCCAGCATTTT
TRBV6-5	TRBJ1-4	few	-	CASSTGRGAELFF	TGTGCCAGCAGTACCGGTCGGGGCGCGGAACTGTTTTTT
TRBV7-2	TRBJ2-3	-	-	CASSLGVSVNTQYF	TGTGCCAGCAGTCTAGGGGTATCTGTAAATACGCAGTATTTT
TRBV29-1	TRBJ2-3	-	-	CSVGGPGAQYF	TGCAGCGTTGGGGGGCCGGGGGCGCAGTATTTT
TRBV10-1	TRBJ2-2	-	-	CASSLDAISNAGELFF	TGCGCCAGCAGCCTGGATGCGATTTCGAACGCCGGGGAGCTGTTTTTT